This T cell receptor (beta chain) was obtained from a study of blood T cell repertoires in COVID-19. Study background: Both acute and convalescent COVID-19 samples were obtained from the United States, Italy and Spain. The analysed material was cDNA or gDNA that came from T cells, B-cell-depleted T cells, or PBMCs.

Participant ages covered roughly 18 to 89 years across 25 or so US areas. This CDR3 spans 14 amino acids. Germline assignment: CDR1 SGHTA and CDR2 FQGTGA. V lost 3 bases and J 4 bases, leaving 12 bases between the germline ends. Here immunoSEQ multiplex PCR was the method, and the copy in TCRdb shows in-frame clones only, minus some. Of 200,000 to 250,000 clones listed, 75% to 90% are singletons. The rearrangement uses TRBV7-3 and TRBJ1-1; possible D gene TRBD1, 5 bases. Source material: PBMCs or T cells enriched from blood (not recorded which). The sequence was obtained from a man aged 50-59 years who had been exposed to COVID-19. CDR3 nucleotides: TGTGCCAGCAGCTTTTCAGGGTCGCGCACTGAAGCTTTCTTT. Its translation is CASSFSGSRTEAFF.